The 23 T cell receptor beta chains presented below share a single source sample, sequenced in a study of T cells in Graves' hyperthyroidism and ophthalmopathy. RNA transcripts provided the source from which TCR beta CDR3 regions were amplified. HTBI primers drove first-round RT-PCR of the TCR CDR3. TCRdb itself ran the multiplex PCR reads through MiXCR, one entry per CDR3 protein. The profile shows under 65,000 distinct CDR3 sequences, about 50% of them singletons. Sequencing was carried out using blood. The receptors come from a woman in her fifties or sixties with Graves' ophthalmopathy.

The rearrangement uses TRBV7-8 and TRBJ2-2, with 13 bases that match TRBD2. Germline trimming cut 3 bases from V and 0 bases from J; bases unmatched to any gene: 1. The germline gives CDR1 SGHVS, CDR2 FQNEAQ. This CDR3 has 17 residues. In nucleotides, the CDR3 is TGTGCCAGCAGCTTGGGACTAGCGGGGACGAACACCGGGGAGCTGTTTTTT. It encodes CASSLGLAGTNTGELFF.

A word on this clonotype: Likely a read error: the CDR3 ends without its conserved phenylalanine or tryptophan. The chain employs TRBV19 and TRBJ1-5; D gene unclear. The germline V gene has CDR1 LNHDA and CDR2 SQIVND (reference sequence). CDR3 length equals 16 residues. The DNA of the CDR3 is TGTGCCAGTAGTCGTATCTCATCCTATAGCAACCAGCCCCAGCATCTT. This sequence encodes CASSRISSYSNQPQHL.

This clonotype was found many times. CDR3 bases: TGTGCCAGCAGCGGAGGGACTCCCCCTGAAGCTTTCTTT. As protein: CASSGGTPPEAFF. This chain connects TRBV9 to TRBJ1-1; possible D gene TRBD1, 5 bases. Trimming cost V 3 bases and J 6 bases, with 12 bases left between them. The CDR3 is 13 amino acids. The germline V gene encodes CDR1 SGDLS and CDR2 YYNGEE. Drawing the rest from reference TRBV9 and TRBJ1-1, the complete variable domain is DSGVTQTPKHLITATGQRVTLRCSPRSGDLSVYWYQQSLDQGLQFLIQYYNGEERAKGNILERFSAQQFPDLHSELNLSSLELGDSALYFCASSGGTPPEAFFGQGTRLTVV.

The sample holds many counts of this clonotype. This chain links TRBV12-3 or TRBV12-4 with TRBJ2-2; D call uncertain. The V gene lost 4 bases and the J gene lost 6 bases, with 9 bases spanning the gap. This CDR3 comprises 13 residues. The CDR3 sequence is CASSSTTSGELFF. The DNA for the CDR3 is TGTGCCAGCAGTTCTACAACGTCCGGGGAGCTGTTTTTT.

In its sample, this clonotype was seen many times. The chain combines TRBV28 with TRBJ2-1; D gene uncertain. The CDR3 is 11 residues long. Deletions cut 4 bases from V and 9 bases from J, with 7 bases between. Per germline, CDR1 MDHEN and CDR2 SYDVKM. The CDR3 reads CASSYTAEQFF. Written as DNA, the CDR3 is TGTGCCAGCAGTTACACAGCTGAGCAGTTCTTC.

This clonotype was detected ten times or more. This sequence joins TRBV6-1 and TRBJ1-2; 7 bases match TRBD1. The germline CDR1 and CDR2 sequences are MNHNS and SASEGT. V lost 0 bases to trimming and J lost 4 bases; unmatched junction nucleotides: 2. The CDR3 sequence is 14 residues long. The CDR3 is CASSEASGGYGYTF. CDR3 bases: TGTGCCAGCAGTGAAGCATCAGGGGGCTATGGCTACACCTTC.

The chain has TRBV7-8 and TRBJ1-2; no definite D call. The CDR3 length is 16 residues. Per the germline V gene, CDR1 is SGHVS and CDR2 is FQNEAQ. V was trimmed by 4 bases and J by 0 bases, leaving 15 bases between them. The CDR3 DNA reads as TGTGCCAGCAGCTCCCCAATAGGACCAGCTAACTATGGCTACACCTTC. Translation: CASSSPIGPANYGYTF.

The sample holds one count of this clonotype. Because it lacks the conserved phenylalanine or tryptophan at the end, this CDR3 is likely a read error. The chain is built from TRBV19 and TRBJ2-3, with 8 bases matching TRBD1. The CDR3 runs to 18 residues. V was clipped by 1 base and J by 3 bases; unmatched bases: 12. Germline V CDR1 and CDR2: LNHDA, SQIVND (reference sequence). CDR3 amino acids: CASSIGHQGASSTDTQYS. CDR3 in DNA: TGTGCCAGTAGTATAGGACACCAGGGGGCTTCTAGTACAGATACGCAGTATTCT.

Ten or more counts support this clonotype. The rearrangement uses TRBV6-6 and TRBJ2-7, with 7 bases that match TRBD1. The CDR3 has 13 amino acids. After removal of 5 bases from V and 2 bases from J, the junction contained 3 bases not matched to a gene. Germline assignment: CDR1 MNHNY and CDR2 SVGAGI (reference sequence). The DNA of the CDR3 is TGTGCCAGCAGTACAGGGGAAACCTACGAGCAGTACTTC. Its translation is CASSTGETYEQYF.

This clonotype has a handful of counts. The chain recombines TRBV9 with TRBJ2-7; possibly TRBD1 for D (7 bases). CDR1 and CDR2 (germline): SGDLS, YYNGEE. The CDR3 extends over 14 amino acids. Trimming shortened V by 2 bases and J by 6 bases, and 15 bases separated the two germline ends. The CDR3 bases are TGTGCCAGCAGCGTGGGGCAGGGGGAGGTCGAGCAGTACTTC. This encodes CASSVGQGEVEQYF.

In its sample, this clonotype was seen many times. The V call is TRBV15, the J call TRBJ2-1, with D tentatively TRBD1 or TRBD2 (6 bases each). Trimming removed 0 bases at V and 9 bases at J, with 12 bases between. The CDR3 has 14 amino acids. Germline assignment: CDR1 LNHNV and CDR2 YYDKDF (reference sequence). The CDR3 DNA sequence: TGTGCCACCAGCAGAGATCCCGGGGGCGGTGAGCAGTTCTTC. This gives the protein CATSRDPGGGEQFF.

The V and J genes are TRBV20-1 and TRBJ2-1, with TRBD2 matching over 12 bases. The ends lost 6 bases at V and 7 bases at J; junction bases unmatched: 13. CDR1 and CDR2 from the germline V gene are DFQATT and SNEGSKA (reference sequence). The CDR3 covers 16 residues. CDR3 sequence reads: CSARTSGAELGNEQFF. The CDR3 DNA reads as TGCAGTGCGCGGACTAGCGGGGCGGAGCTTGGGAATGAGCAGTTCTTC.

The rearrangement joins TRBV20-1 to TRBJ1-5, with D unclear. Deletions cut 0 bases from V and 11 bases from J, with 14 bases between. The CDR3 contains 13 residues. Germline V gene data show CDR1 as DFQATT and CDR2 as SNEGSKA (reference sequence). The CDR3 bases are TGCAGTGCTAGAGATCCCCGGCAAGAGACCCAGCATTTT. Amino acids: CSARDPRQETQHF.

The table lists this clonotype with many counts. This chain connects TRBV7-2 to TRBJ2-3; D tentatively reads TRBD1 or TRBD2 (7 bases each). Germline loops: CDR1 SGHTA, CDR2 FQGNSA. The germline V and J ends were trimmed by 6 bases and 3 bases, with 19 bases remaining between them. CDR3 length equals 16 residues. CDR3 sequence reads: CASRRGRGRITDTQYF. CDR3 bases: TGTGCCAGCAGGCGGGGGAGGGGGCGGATTACAGATACGCAGTATTTT.

The sample holds many counts of this clonotype. V gene TRBV29-1 combines with J gene TRBJ2-1; a weak D match, TRBD2 (6 bases). The CDR3 totals 15 residues. The V and J ends lost 3 bases and 1 base respectively, with 13 bases between them. Germline CDR1 SQVTM, CDR2 ANQGSEA. The CDR3 DNA is TGCAGCGTTGAGGGGATGGGGGGTTCCTACAATGAGCAGTTCTTC. It yields the protein CSVEGMGGSYNEQFF.

This clonotype was detected ten times or more. The chain links TRBV10-2 to TRBJ2-4; D call uncertain. V was cut by 7 bases and J by 8 bases, with 9 bases left in between. The V gene's germline CDR1 is WSHSY and CDR2 SAAADI. This CDR3 is 11 amino acids long. This chain's CDR3 is CASMRTDIQYF. The CDR3 DNA reads as TGCGCCAGCATGAGAACCGACATTCAGTACTTC.

This clonotype was found once. The chain has TRBV2 and TRBJ1-6, with 10 bases matching TRBD1. The V gene's germline CDR1 is SNHLY and CDR2 FYNNEI. The CDR3 length is 13 residues. V trimming: 6 bases; J trimming: 9 bases; junction bases outside the gene matches: 2. CDR3 region: CASRTGGGSPLHF. The CDR3 DNA reads TGTGCCAGCAGGACAGGGGGCGGTTCACCCCTCCACTTT.

The V gene is TRBV20-1, the J gene TRBJ2-3; D remains ambiguous. This CDR3 has 13 amino acids. Deletions cut 4 bases from V and 5 bases from J, with 13 bases between. Germline V gene data show CDR1 as DFQATT and CDR2 as SNEGSKA (reference sequence). The CDR3 is CSATSATGDTQYF. The CDR3 region has the DNA TGCAGTGCTACAAGCGCGACGGGAGATACGCAGTATTTT.

Many counts were recorded for this clonotype. This sequence joins TRBV10-1 and TRBJ2-7; a weak D match, TRBD2 (6 bases). Germline values: CDR1 WNHNN, CDR2 SYGVQD (reference sequence). Trimming removed 5 bases from V and 0 bases from J, with 8 bases in between. The CDR3 runs to 13 residues. The CDR3 DNA sequence: TGCGCCAGCAGTTCCGGGGGCTCCTACGAGCAGTACTTC. Translating gives CASSSGGSYEQYF.

Many counts were recorded for this clonotype. This chain uses TRBV6-6 with TRBJ1-4, with a weak D call TRBD1 (5 bases). The V end was cut by 6 bases, the J end by 8 bases, with 10 bases between. Germline CDR1 and CDR2: MNHNY and SVGAGI (reference sequence). The CDR3 totals 12 residues. The CDR3 region has the DNA TGTGCCAGCAGGCAGGGTGACGAAAAACTGTTTTTT. It yields the protein CASRQGDEKLFF.

V gene TRBV7-2 combines with J gene TRBJ2-2; maybe TRBD2 (5 bases). CDR1 is SGHTA and CDR2 is FQGNSA in the germline V gene. This CDR3 comprises 15 residues. Trimming cost V 1 base and J 4 bases, with 10 bases left between them. The CDR3 here is CASSLVWAGTGELFF. The CDR3 DNA reads TGTGCCAGCAGCTTAGTCTGGGCGGGCACCGGGGAGCTGTTTTTT.

Note on this clonotype: One end of the junction does not line up with germline, which may come from a read error. The V gene is TRBV20-1, the J gene TRBJ2-3; TRBD2 matches 10 bases. The length of the CDR3 is 15 residues. Germline loops: CDR1 DFQATT, CDR2 SNEGSKA (reference sequence). The CDR3 DNA is TGCTGTGCCGATAGCGGGAGGACTAACACAGATACGCAGTATTTT. As protein: CCADSGRTNTDTQYF.

This clonotype was observed at least ten times. The chain is built from TRBV5-4 and TRBJ1-2; D gene unclear. V gave up 3 bases and J gave up 0 bases, with 0 bases separating them. Per germline, CDR1 SGHNT and CDR2 YYREEE (reference sequence). The CDR3 totals 11 residues. CDR3 in DNA: TGTGCCAGCAGCTCTAACTATGGCTACACCTTC. It specifies CASSSNYGYTF.